This TCR beta chain was documented in a study of resident and recirculating memory T cells in vitiligo. In the study overall: Epidermis came from shave biopsies of lesional and nonlesional sites, plus PBMCs.

Study observations and caveats: Sequences differed between biopsy sites and patients, suggesting private specificity.

The CDR3 covers 18 residues. Germline CDR1 and CDR2: SGHTA and FQGNSA. V trimming: 1 base; J trimming: 4 bases; junction bases outside the gene matches: 12. On this clone itself: Its cognate antigen is unknown.

TCRdb keeps only in-frame clones here, not all; method: immunoSEQ multiplex PCR. The sample contains about 76,000 clones, 90% to 95% of which appear only once. The source of this sequence is a male donor with vitiligo. This chain links TRBV7-2 with TRBJ2-3; 9 nucleotides agree with TRBD2. Sequenced sample: blood. CDR3 DNA: TGTGCCAGCAGCTTAGGGGTTAGGGCTAGCGGGAACGCAGATACGCAGTATTTT. Translation: CASSLGVRASGNADTQYF.